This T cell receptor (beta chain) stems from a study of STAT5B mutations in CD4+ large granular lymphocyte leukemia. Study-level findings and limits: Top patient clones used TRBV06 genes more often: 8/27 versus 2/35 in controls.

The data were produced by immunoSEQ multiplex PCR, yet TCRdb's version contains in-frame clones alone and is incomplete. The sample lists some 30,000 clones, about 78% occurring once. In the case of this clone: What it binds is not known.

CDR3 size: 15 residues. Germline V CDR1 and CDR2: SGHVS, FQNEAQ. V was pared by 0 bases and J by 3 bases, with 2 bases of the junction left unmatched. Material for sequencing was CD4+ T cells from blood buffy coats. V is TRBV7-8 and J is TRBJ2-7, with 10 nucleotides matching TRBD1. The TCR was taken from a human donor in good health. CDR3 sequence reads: CASSLAGDRGYEQYF. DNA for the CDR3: TGTGCCAGCAGCTTAGCGGGGGACAGGGGCTACGAGCAGTACTTC. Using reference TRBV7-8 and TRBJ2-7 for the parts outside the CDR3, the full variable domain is GAGVSQSPRYKVAKRGQDVALRCDPISGHVSLFWYQQALGQGPEFLTYFQNEAQLDKSGLPSDRFFAERPEGSVSTLKIQRTQQEDSAVYLCASSLAGDRGYEQYFGPGTRLTVT.